The clone carrying this T cell receptor (beta chain) appeared once. Its antigen is currently unknown. The entry originates in a study of cytomegalovirus exposure and HLA in healthy donors. Broader study findings: The likely explanation for a cluster of highly shared sequence variants was sequencing artifact. Among immune exposure information, only CMV serostatus was available.

The ends were cut back, 3 bases at V and 4 bases at J, with 6 bases in the middle. The CDR3 consists of 13 residues. Germline CDR1 reads MNHEY; CDR2 reads SMNVEV (reference sequence). 13 Jbeta primers and 60 Vbeta primers were used for the PCR. Measured with immunoSEQ multiplex PCR; TCRdb has only the in-frame clones, and not every one. The table lists about 200,000 clones, around 80% of them singletons. Healthy bone marrow donors made up the donors. Source material: PBMCs. This chain joins TRBV27 and TRBJ2-2, with a possible D match to TRBD2 (5 bases). This TCR came from a man aged 45-60 years in good health and CMV-seronegative. The chain's CDR3 is CASSFGVTGELFF. The CDR3 nucleotides are TGTGCCAGCAGTTTCGGGGTCACCGGGGAGCTGTTTTTT.